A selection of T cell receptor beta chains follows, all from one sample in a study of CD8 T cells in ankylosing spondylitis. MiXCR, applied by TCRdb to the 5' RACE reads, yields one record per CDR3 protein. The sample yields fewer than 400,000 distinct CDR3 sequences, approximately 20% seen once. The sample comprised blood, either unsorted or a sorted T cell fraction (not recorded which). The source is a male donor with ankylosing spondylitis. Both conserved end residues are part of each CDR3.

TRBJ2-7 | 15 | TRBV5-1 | CASSLTTGGSYEQYF
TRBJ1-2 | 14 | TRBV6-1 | CASSDGPEDYGYTF
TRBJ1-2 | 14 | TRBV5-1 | CASSRGQEGLGYTF
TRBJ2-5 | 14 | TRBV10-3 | CAISEVGKQEAQYF
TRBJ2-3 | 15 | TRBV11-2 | CASSPQGLSTDTQYF
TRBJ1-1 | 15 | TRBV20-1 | CSARDLRQMNTEAFF
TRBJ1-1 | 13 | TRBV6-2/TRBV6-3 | CASSLGGRGEAFF
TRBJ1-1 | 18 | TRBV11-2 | CASSWSFSWTDLNTEAFF
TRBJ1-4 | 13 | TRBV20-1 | CSANPSRNEKLFF
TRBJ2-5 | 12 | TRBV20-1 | CSASRVQETQYF
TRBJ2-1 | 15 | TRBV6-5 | CASSSDTNSYNEQFF
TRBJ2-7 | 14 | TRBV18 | CASSPLAGNYEQYF
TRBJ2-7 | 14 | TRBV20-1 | CSASFTSGSHEQYF
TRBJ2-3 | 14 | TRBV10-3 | CAIRSSGSRDTQYF
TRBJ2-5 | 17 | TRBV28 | CASSLPQGQGRRETQYF
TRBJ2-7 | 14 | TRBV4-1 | CASSQEARKYEQYF
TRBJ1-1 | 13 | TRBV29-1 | CSVEGRVNTEAFF
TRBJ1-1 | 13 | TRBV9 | CASSFQMSTEAFF
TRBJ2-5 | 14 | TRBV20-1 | CSARAQGGQETQYF
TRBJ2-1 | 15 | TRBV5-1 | CASSLRDRGLNEQFF
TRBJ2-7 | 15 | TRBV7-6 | CASSLASASSGEQYF
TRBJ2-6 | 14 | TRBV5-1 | CASIRTPGANVLTF
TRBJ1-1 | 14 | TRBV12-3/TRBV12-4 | CASSLSAANTEAFF
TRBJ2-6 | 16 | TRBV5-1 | CASSWTGGGGANVLTF
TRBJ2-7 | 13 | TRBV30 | CACLTSGSYEQYF
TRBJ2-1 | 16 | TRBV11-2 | CASSFGAGGEYNEQFF
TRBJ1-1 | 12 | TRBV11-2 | CASSFGPQEAFF
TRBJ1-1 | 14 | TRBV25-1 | CATGPGQGYTEAFF
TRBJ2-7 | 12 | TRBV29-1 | CSVAGTGFEQYF
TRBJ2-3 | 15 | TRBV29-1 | CSALTSGSVTDTQYF
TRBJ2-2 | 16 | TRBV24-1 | CATSDGDPAYTGELFF
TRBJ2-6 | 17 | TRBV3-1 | CASSQNGHSSGANVLTF
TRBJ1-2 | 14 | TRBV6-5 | CASSYVGASYGYTF
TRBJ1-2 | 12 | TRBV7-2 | CASSLAGAGYTF
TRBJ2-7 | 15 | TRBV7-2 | CASSSGLATTYEQYF